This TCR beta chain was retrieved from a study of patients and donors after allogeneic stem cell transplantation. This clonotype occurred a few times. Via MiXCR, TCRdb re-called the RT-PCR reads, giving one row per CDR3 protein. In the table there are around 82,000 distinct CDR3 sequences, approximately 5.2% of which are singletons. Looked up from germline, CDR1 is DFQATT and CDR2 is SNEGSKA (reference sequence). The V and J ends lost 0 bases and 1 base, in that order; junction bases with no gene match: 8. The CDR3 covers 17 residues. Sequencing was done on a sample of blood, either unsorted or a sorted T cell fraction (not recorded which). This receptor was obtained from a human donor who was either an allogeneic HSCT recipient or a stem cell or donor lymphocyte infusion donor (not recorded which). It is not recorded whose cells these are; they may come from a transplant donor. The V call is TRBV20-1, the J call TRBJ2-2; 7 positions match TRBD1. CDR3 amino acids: CSARDFKGQVNTGELFF. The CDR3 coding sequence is TGCAGTGCTAGAGATTTTAAAGGACAGGTGAACACCGGGGAGCTGTTTTTT.